These 3 T cell receptor beta chains share one sample of origin, sequenced in a study of long-term antiretroviral therapy in people with HIV. Version v3.0 of the immunoSEQ assay ran at survey level. Some clones are missing from TCRdb's copy, which holds only in-frame ones; the method was immunoSEQ multiplex PCR. This sample has 25,000 or so clones, with 88% found just once. The sample in question was unsorted PBMCs, obtained 0.5 years after starting antiretroviral therapy. These receptors came from a woman aged 18-35 years with HIV.

The V gene is TRBV18, the J gene TRBJ1-1; D remains unclear. The CDR3 has 14 amino acids. The V gene lost 3 bases and the J gene lost 0 bases, with 8 bases spanning the gap. Germline CDR1 reads KGHSH; CDR2 reads LQKENI. Written as DNA, the CDR3 is TGTGCCAGCTCACCCGACACGCTGAACACTGAAGCTTTCTTT. This sequence encodes CASSPDTLNTEAFF.

The chain couples TRBV14 to TRBJ2-7; TRBD2 matches 10 bases. J was trimmed by 3 bases and V by 4 bases; bases with no gene match: 9. This CDR3 contains 16 residues. Germline V gene lookup returns CDR1 SGHDN and CDR2 FVKESK. The CDR3 nucleotides are TGTGCCAGCAGCCCACCAATAGCGGGAGGACGCTACGAGCAGTACTTC. It specifies CASSPPIAGGRYEQYF.

CDR3: CSVQGGEPPFYEQYF. CDR3 nucleotide sequence: TGCAGCGTCCAGGGGGGGGAGCCCCCCTTTTACGAGCAGTACTTC. The chain employs TRBV29-1 and TRBJ2-7, with D perhaps matching TRBD1 or TRBD2 (7 bases each). From germline, CDR1 is SQVTM and CDR2 ANQGSEA. V dropped 6 bases and J dropped 4 bases, with 22 bases sitting between them. CDR3 length equals 15 residues.